A single sample gave rise to the 27 T cell receptor beta chains below, sequenced in a study of blood T cell repertoires in COVID-19. Clones were sequenced by immunoSEQ multiplex PCR, and TCRdb holds only the in-frame ones, with some missing. The table records 190,000 or so clones, approximately 94% of them present only once. The material sequenced was peripheral blood. These receptors all come from a man aged 25 to 40 with COVID-19, enrolled during active disease.

The chain carries TRBV5-1 and TRBJ2-3; 11 nucleotides agree with TRBD2. The CDR3 is made up of 17 amino acids. V was clipped by 4 bases and J by 1 base; unmatched bases: 8. CDR1 is SGHRS, CDR2 YFSETQ, per germline. The DNA of the CDR3 is TGCGCCAGCAGCGGTCGACTAGCGGGGAGCCGCACAGATACGCAGTATTTT. Amino acid sequence: CASSGRLAGSRTDTQYF. The variable domain in full, completed from reference TRBV5-1 and TRBJ2-3, reads KAGVTQTPRYLIKTRGQQVTLSCSPISGHRSVSWYQQTPGQGLQFLFEYFSETQRNKGNFPGRFSGRQFSNSRSEMNVSTLELGDSALYLCASSGRLAGSRTDTQYFGPGTRLTVL.

The chain employs TRBV6-1 and TRBJ1-2; weak D call: TRBD1 (6 bases). Between the trimmed V and J ends, which lost 3 bases and 4 bases, there was a span of 12 bases. The CDR3 has 14 residues. From germline, CDR1 is MNHNS and CDR2 SASEGT. DNA for the CDR3: TGTGCCAGCAGTGATTTCGGGGGGCTCTATGGCTACACCTTC. The encoded protein is CASSDFGGLYGYTF.

The V gene is TRBV25-1, the J gene TRBJ1-2, with 9 bases matching TRBD1. This CDR3 has 16 residues. Germline V lookup: CDR1 MGHDK, CDR2 SYGVNS. The V segment lost 3 bases and the J segment 7 bases; nucleotides outside the gene matches: 12. The CDR3 DNA follows: TGTGCCAGCAGTGAGCTATCCGGGACAGGGAGTGGTGGCTACACCTTC. Protein: CASSELSGTGSGGYTF.

CDR3 loop: CASSDRGGENTEAFF. The DNA of the CDR3 is TGTGCCAGCAGTGATAGGGGGGGGGAGAACACTGAAGCTTTCTTT. This chain links TRBV6-1 with TRBJ1-1; D may be TRBD1 (6 bases). Trimming stripped 3 bases from V and 1 base from J, with 12 bases between. Germline CDR1 and CDR2: MNHNS and SASEGT. This CDR3 is built from 15 residues.

This chain joins TRBV6-5 and TRBJ1-6; no clear D gene. The ends were cut back, 8 bases at V and 3 bases at J, with 11 bases in the middle. Germline-derived CDR1 and CDR2 are MNHEY and SVGAGI. The CDR3 is 14 residues long. CDR3 bases: TGTGCCAGCGAGAACGGAGGCTATAATTCACCCCTCCACTTT. Its translation: CASENGGYNSPLHF.

This chain connects TRBV5-1 to TRBJ1-4, with 9 bases aligning to TRBD1. Per germline, CDR1 SGHRS and CDR2 YFSETQ. Trimming removed 4 bases from V and 8 bases from J; junction bases left unmatched: 6. CDR3 length: 14 residues. The CDR3 region is CASSRGTGTEKLFF. The CDR3 bases are TGCGCCAGCAGCCGGGGGACAGGGACCGAAAAACTGTTTTTT. The entire variable domain, with the rest obtained from reference TRBV5-1 and TRBJ1-4, is as follows: KAGVTQTPRYLIKTRGQQVTLSCSPISGHRSVSWYQQTPGQGLQFLFEYFSETQRNKGNFPGRFSGRQFSNSRSEMNVSTLELGDSALYLCASSRGTGTEKLFFGSGTQLSVL.

The V call is TRBV6-5, the J call TRBJ1-6; 9 positions match TRBD1. V trimming: 5 bases; J trimming: 14 bases; junction bases outside the gene matches: 7. Germline V gene lookup returns CDR1 MNHEY and CDR2 SVGAGI. The CDR3 runs to 13 residues. The CDR3 sequence: CASSLPGTGSLHF. The CDR3 nucleotides are TGTGCCAGCAGTCTACCCGGGACAGGGTCCCTCCACTTT.

The V and J genes are TRBV5-6 and TRBJ2-3; D is possibly TRBD2 (7 bases). Trimming removed 2 bases at V and 6 bases at J, with 16 bases between. CDR3 length: 15 amino acids. Germline V CDR1 and CDR2: SGHDT, YYEEEE. CDR3 nucleotides: TGTGCCAGCAGCTTCGGCGGGGGCTCAGCGGATACGCAGTATTTT. Amino acids: CASSFGGGSADTQYF.

This clone has a single count. The chain has TRBV19 and TRBJ2-3; unclear D gene. V lost 2 bases and J 1 base, leaving 4 bases between the germline ends. CDR1 is LNHDA and CDR2 is SQIVND in the germline V gene (reference sequence). The CDR3 loop spans 13 amino acids. The CDR3 spells CASSISGTDTQYF. The DNA for the CDR3 is TGTGCCAGTAGTATATCGGGCACAGATACGCAGTATTTT.

The chain carries TRBV7-3 and TRBJ2-3, with 11 bases that match TRBD2. Germline CDR1 SGHTA, CDR2 FQGTGA. The CDR3 loop spans 16 amino acids. The trim removed 4 bases at V and 5 bases at J, leaving 8 bases unmatched. CDR3 sequence: CASSSRGSGGGDTQYF. DNA for the CDR3: TGTGCCAGCAGCTCCCGGGGTAGCGGGGGGGGAGATACGCAGTATTTT.

V gene TRBV5-1 combines with J gene TRBJ1-6; D possibly corresponds to TRBD1 (6 bases). CDR1 SGHRS and CDR2 YFSETQ come from the germline V gene. CDR3 length: 17 amino acids. The V end was cut by 4 bases, the J end by 0 bases, with 14 bases between. The CDR3 sequence is CASSPGGSSSYNSPLHF. CDR3 DNA sequence: TGCGCCAGCAGCCCGGGGGGCTCCAGCTCCTATAATTCACCCCTCCACTTT.

This clone was counted a single time. The chain links TRBV6-2 or TRBV6-3 to TRBJ2-7; D is uncertain. Germline V gene sequence: CDR1 MNHEY, CDR2 SVGEGT. Trimming cost V 5 bases and J 0 bases, with 11 bases left between them. This CDR3 comprises 14 residues. DNA of the CDR3: TGTGCCAGCAGTCAAACACCAAACTCCTACGAGCAGTACTTC. As protein: CASSQTPNSYEQYF.

The J gene is TRBJ2-1, the V gene TRBV2; 8 nucleotides agree with TRBD1. CDR1 and CDR2 from the germline V gene are SNHLY and FYNNEI. The junction had 7 bases not matched to a gene; V was cut back by 3 bases and J by 9 bases. The CDR3 has 14 residues. The CDR3 coding sequence is TGTGCCAGCAGTGATGGACAGGGCTGGACTGAGCAGTTCTTC. The encoded protein is CASSDGQGWTEQFF. Combining the CDR3 with reference TRBV2 and TRBJ2-1 gives the whole variable domain EPEVTQTPSHQVTQMGQEVILRCVPISNHLYFYWYRQILGQKVEFLVSFYNNEISEKSEIFDDQFSVERPDGSNFTLKIRSTKLEDSAMYFCASSDGQGWTEQFFGPGTRLTVL.

V usage is TRBV30 and J usage is TRBJ1-1, with 8 nucleotides matching TRBD1. V gave up 4 bases and J gave up 12 bases; unmatched junction bases: 13. CDR1 GTSNPN and CDR2 SVGIG come from the germline V gene (reference sequence). CDR3 size: 13 residues. CDR3 protein: CAWNQGAGIPTFF. The CDR3 nucleotides are TGTGCCTGGAACCAGGGGGCGGGGATTCCTACTTTCTTT.

The chain combines TRBV19 with TRBJ1-1; TRBD1 is a possible D gene (6 bases). V lost 5 bases, J lost 5 bases, and 21 bases lay in between. Per the germline V gene, CDR1 is LNHDA and CDR2 is SQIVND (reference sequence). This CDR3 spans 16 amino acids. CDR3 sequence reads: CASSVPRGGLRTEAFF. Here the CDR3 DNA reads TGTGCCAGTAGTGTCCCCCGGGGGGGGCTGAGGACTGAAGCTTTCTTT.

V is TRBV19 and J is TRBJ1-5; tentative D call: TRBD1 (6 bases). The ends were cut back, 6 bases at V and 1 base at J, with 13 bases in the middle. The CDR3 is 15 amino acids. CDR1 is LNHDA, CDR2 SQIVND, per germline (reference sequence). CDR3 sequence: CASRKLTGSNQPQHF. For the CDR3, the DNA is TGTGCCAGTAGAAAATTAACAGGGAGCAATCAGCCCCAGCATTTT.

CDR3 sequence reads: CASSEGSRSGKEQFF. The CDR3 DNA reads TGTGCCAGCAGTGAGGGGAGCCGAAGTGGGAAGGAGCAGTTCTTC. The genes are TRBV2 and TRBJ2-1, with D possibly being TRBD2 (5 bases). CDR3 length: 15 residues. Germline-derived CDR1 and CDR2 are SNHLY and FYNNEI. V was trimmed by 3 bases and J by 10 bases, leaving 19 bases between them.

CDR3 residues: CASRIDRHSLYEQYF. Written as DNA, the CDR3 is TGTGCCAGCAGGATCGATCGTCACTCCCTCTACGAGCAGTACTTC. The rearrangement links TRBV28 to TRBJ2-7; D unresolved. V lost 6 bases, J lost 3 bases, and 18 bases lay in between. Germline V lookup: CDR1 MDHEN, CDR2 SYDVKM. The length of the CDR3 is 15 residues.

The V and J genes are TRBV2 and TRBJ2-5, with D tentatively TRBD1 (6 bases). V lost 7 bases, J lost 2 bases, and 11 bases lay in between. Germline V gene lookup returns CDR1 SNHLY and CDR2 FYNNEI. This CDR3 has 13 amino acids. Here the CDR3 DNA reads TGTGCCAGCAAGGGGGAGATACAAGAGACCCAGTACTTC. Translation gives CASKGEIQETQYF.

The chain carries TRBV2 and TRBJ1-6, with TRBD1 as a possible D gene (5 bases). The V end lost 7 bases, the J end lost 8 bases, and 18 bases lay between the germline ends. CDR3 length equals 15 residues. The germline V gene encodes CDR1 SNHLY and CDR2 FYNNEI. In nucleotides, the CDR3 is TGTGCCAGCAACCCAGCGGGGGTGGTGGATTCACCCCTCCACTTT. As protein: CASNPAGVVDSPLHF.

This chain connects TRBV5-5 to TRBJ1-3; D is unresolved. V was cut by 0 bases and J by 1 base, with 8 bases left in between. The CDR3 covers 15 residues. The V gene's germline CDR1 is SGHKS and CDR2 YYEKEE (reference sequence). The CDR3, as DNA: TGTGCCAGCAGCTTGGGAGGTAGGTCTGGAAACACCATATATTTT. Protein sequence: CASSLGGRSGNTIYF.

For this clone: This sample also contains other DNA sequences that code for the same CDR3. V is TRBV9 and J is TRBJ2-5; TRBD1 is a possible D gene (5 bases). CDR3 length equals 13 residues. Trimming cost V 3 bases and J 0 bases, with 6 bases left between them. Germline CDR1 SGDLS, CDR2 YYNGEE. The CDR3 spells CASSGTNQETQYF. The CDR3 DNA is TGTGCCAGCAGCGGGACAAACCAAGAGACCCAGTACTTC.

The J gene is TRBJ1-3, the V gene TRBV6-5, with 9 bases matching TRBD1. This CDR3 contains 16 residues. The V and J ends lost 2 bases and 0 bases, in that order; junction bases with no gene match: 2. Per germline, CDR1 MNHEY and CDR2 SVGAGI. The chain's CDR3 is CASSYGTGSSGNTIYF. DNA of the CDR3: TGTGCCAGCAGTTACGGGACAGGGAGCTCTGGAAACACCATATATTTT.

J is TRBJ1-3 and V is TRBV7-9; D call uncertain. Germline CDR1 is SEHNR and CDR2 is FQNEAQ (reference sequence). The V and J ends lost 5 bases and 5 bases respectively, with 10 bases between them. The CDR3 totals 13 residues. The CDR3, as DNA: TGTGCCAGCAGCCCGCTAGTTCGAAACACCATATATTTT. This translates into CASSPLVRNTIYF.

The rearrangement uses TRBV29-1 and TRBJ1-2; D ambiguous. This CDR3 is 15 amino acids long. Germline lookup yields CDR1 SQVTM and CDR2 ANQGSEA. Trimming left V 4 bases short and J 0 bases short, with 15 bases between. The CDR3 nucleotides read TGCAGCGTTGTTGGCCAGGCGAAACCTAACTATGGCTACACCTTC. It is translated as CSVVGQAKPNYGYTF.

The chain couples TRBV19 to TRBJ1-1; 7 bases agree with TRBD1. Germline loops: CDR1 LNHDA, CDR2 SQIVND (reference sequence). After removal of 4 bases from V and 1 base from J, the junction contained 6 bases not matched to a gene. This CDR3 comprises 15 residues. CDR3 coding DNA: TGTGCCAGTAGTACTAGGACAGGCGGGAACACTGAAGCTTTCTTT. Translation gives CASSTRTGGNTEAFF.

V gene TRBV12-3 or TRBV12-4 combines with J gene TRBJ1-2, with D maybe TRBD1 (5 bases). The CDR3 runs 12 residues. V lost 6 bases, J lost 4 bases, and 9 bases lay in between. As DNA, the CDR3 is TGTGCCAGCAGCCCGACAGTCTATGGCTACACCTTC. The encoded protein is CASSPTVYGYTF.